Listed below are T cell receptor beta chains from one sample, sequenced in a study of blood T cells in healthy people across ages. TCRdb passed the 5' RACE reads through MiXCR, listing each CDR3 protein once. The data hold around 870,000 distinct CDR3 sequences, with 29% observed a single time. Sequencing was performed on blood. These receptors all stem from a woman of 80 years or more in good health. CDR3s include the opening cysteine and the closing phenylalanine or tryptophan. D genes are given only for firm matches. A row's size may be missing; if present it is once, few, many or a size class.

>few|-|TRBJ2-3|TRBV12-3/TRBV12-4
TGTGCCAGCAGTTTCGGCAGAGCTAGCACAGATGTGCAGTATTTT
CASSFGRASTDVQYF
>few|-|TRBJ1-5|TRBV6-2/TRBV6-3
TGTGCCAGCAGTAAGGGACTGACAGTTGATCAGCCCCAGCATTTT
CASSKGLTVDQPQHF
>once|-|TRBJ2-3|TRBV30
TGTGCCTGGAGTGCTAGTCGACCCCGGAGGACAGATACGCAGTATTTT
CAWSASRPRRTDTQYF
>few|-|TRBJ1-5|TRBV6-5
TGTGCCAGCAGGGGGGAGGGTTTCAATCAGCCCCAGCATTTT
CASRGEGFNQPQHF
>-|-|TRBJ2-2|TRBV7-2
TGTGCCAGCAGCTTCACCGCGGTCGCCGGGGAGCTGTTTTTT
CASSFTAVAGELFF
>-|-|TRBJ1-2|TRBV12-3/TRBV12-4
TGTGCCAGCAGCTCTTTAGGGGGGGGCTATGACTACACCTTC
CASSSLGGGYDYTF
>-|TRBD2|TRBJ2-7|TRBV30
TGTGCCTGTTCACCGGGACTAGCGGTTTACAATGAGCAGTACTTC
CACSPGLAVYNEQYF
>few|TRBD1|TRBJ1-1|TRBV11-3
TGTGCCAGCAGCCCCCGAACCCAGGGGGCGCGGGGCACTGAAGCTTTCTTT
CASSPRTQGARGTEAFF
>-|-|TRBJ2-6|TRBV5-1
TGCGCCAGCAGCATGCCGGTTGAGGGGGCCAACGTCCTGACTTTC
CASSMPVEGANVLTF
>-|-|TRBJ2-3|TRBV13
TGTGCCAGCAGCTTAGATGACAGGACCACAGATACGCAGTATTTT
CASSLDDRTTDTQYF
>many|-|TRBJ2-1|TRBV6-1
TGTGCCAGCAGTGAAAGAAAGGGCCCACCCTACAATGAGCAGTTCTTC
CASSERKGPPYNEQFF
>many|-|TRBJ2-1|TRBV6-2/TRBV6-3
TGTGCCAGCAGTTACTCGGCGTCGGTCCCGGCGGGTGAGCAGTTCTTC
CASSYSASVPAGEQFF
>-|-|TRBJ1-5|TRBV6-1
TGTGCCAGCATCGGGGGGTGGACCATTAGCAATCAGCCCCAGCATTTT
CASIGGWTISNQPQHF
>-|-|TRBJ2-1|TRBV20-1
TGCAGTGCTAGAGGGTGGAGGGGCGATGAGCAGTTCTTC
CSARGWRGDEQFF
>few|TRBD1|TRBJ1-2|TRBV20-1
TGCAGTGCTCCCATGACAGGGAAGGATGGCTACACCTTC
CSAPMTGKDGYTF
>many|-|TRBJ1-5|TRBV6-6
TGTGCCAGCAGTTCCCCGGGGGGGGCTGGCAATCAGCCCCAGCATTTT
CASSSPGGAGNQPQHF
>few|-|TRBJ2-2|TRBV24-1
TGTGCCACCAGTGATTCCACAGGGCCTAGGAACACCGGGGAGCTGTTTTTT
CATSDSTGPRNTGELFF